These 24 T cell receptor beta chains came from one sample sequenced in a study of blood T cell repertoires in COVID-19. Method: immunoSEQ multiplex PCR; TCRdb's copy keeps in-frame clones and lacks some. The sample contains just over 300,000 clones, more than 75% of which appear only once. Source material: PBMCs or T cells enriched from blood (not recorded which). All receptors come from a man aged 25 to 40 who had recovered from COVID-19.

The chain joins TRBV14 to TRBJ2-6; D is uncertain. The V gene lost 1 base and the J gene lost 1 base, with 2 bases spanning the gap. This CDR3 is 14 amino acids long. CDR1 SGHDN and CDR2 FVKESK come from the germline V gene. The CDR3 reads CASSQASGANVLTF. CDR3 DNA sequence: TGTGCCAGCAGCCAAGCTTCTGGGGCCAACGTCCTGACTTTC.

DNA of the CDR3: TGTGCCAGTAGTATGATAGACTACTATGGCTACACCTTC. Translated: CASSMIDYYGYTF. The V call is TRBV19, the J call TRBJ1-2, with unresolved D. V dropped 3 bases and J dropped 3 bases, with 8 bases sitting between them. Per the germline V gene, CDR1 is LNHDA and CDR2 is SQIVND (reference sequence). The CDR3 sequence is 13 residues long.

For the CDR3, the DNA is TGTGCCACCAGTGATCCCAGGGTCTACAATCAGCCCCAGCATTTT. Protein: CATSDPRVYNQPQHF. The V call is TRBV24-1, the J call TRBJ1-5; D might be TRBD1 (5 bases). Trimming removed 3 bases at V and 3 bases at J, with 11 bases between. The length of the CDR3 is 15 residues. The germline CDR1 and CDR2 sequences are KGHDR and SFDVKD.

A single count supports this clone. V usage is TRBV4-1 and J usage is TRBJ1-4; D is unresolved. V lost 1 base to trimming and J lost 8 bases, with 17 bases between them. The CDR3 length is 16 residues. Per germline, CDR1 MGHRA and CDR2 YSYEKL. The CDR3 DNA reads as TGCGCCAGCAGCCAAGGGTTGGGAGGGTTAAGAGAAAAACTGTTTTTT. Translated: CASSQGLGGLREKLFF.

The V call is TRBV28, the J call TRBJ2-1; 10 bases fit TRBD2. CDR1 and CDR2 from the germline V gene are MDHEN and SYDVKM. This CDR3 spans 15 amino acids. After removal of 7 bases from V and 4 bases from J, the junction contained 7 bases not matched to a gene. CDR3 protein: CASIFSGGPYNEQFF. The CDR3 region has the DNA TGTGCCAGCATCTTTAGCGGGGGGCCTTACAATGAGCAGTTCTTC.

This clone was found once. CDR3 coding DNA: TGTGCCAGCTCACCCGGAACAGTTAATGAAAAACTGTTTTTT. It translates to CASSPGTVNEKLFF. J is TRBJ1-4 and V is TRBV18; no reliable D call. This CDR3 is 14 amino acids long. V lost 3 bases, J lost 4 bases, and 9 bases lay in between. Germline assignment: CDR1 KGHSH and CDR2 LQKENI.

The rearrangement joins TRBV19 to TRBJ1-2, with 7 bases lining up with TRBD1. V lost 6 bases to trimming and J lost 6 bases; unmatched junction nucleotides: 4. Germline V gene sequence: CDR1 LNHDA, CDR2 SQIVND (reference sequence). The CDR3 is 12 amino acids. In DNA form, the CDR3 reads TGTGCCAGTAGCCTCCAGGGGGATGGCTACACCTTC. This translates into CASSLQGDGYTF.

The genes are TRBV27 and TRBJ2-1; 9 nucleotides match TRBD1. Germline values: CDR1 MNHEY, CDR2 SMNVEV (reference sequence). Germline trimming cut 8 bases from V and 6 bases from J; bases unmatched to any gene: 11. The CDR3 is 15 residues long. DNA of the CDR3: TGTGCCAGCTCCAACAGGGGGCGCGGTAGCAATGAGCAGTTCTTC. Protein product: CASSNRGRGSNEQFF.

V gene TRBV5-1 combines with J gene TRBJ2-2, with D perhaps TRBD1 (6 bases). This CDR3 has 14 residues. Germline-derived CDR1 and CDR2 are SGHRS and YFSETQ. Trimming took off 4 bases at V and 1 base at J, with 8 bases between the two ends. This CDR3 reads CASSTGQNTGELFF. The CDR3 region has the DNA TGCGCCAGCAGCACGGGACAGAACACCGGGGAGCTGTTTTTT.

The table lists this clone with a few counts. The chain has TRBV5-4 and TRBJ2-7, with 9 bases lining up with TRBD2. V shed 4 bases and J 2 bases; nucleotides not matched to a gene: 7. CDR1 is SGHNT and CDR2 is YYREEE in the germline V gene (reference sequence). CDR3 size: 15 residues. The DNA of the CDR3 is TGTGCCAGCAGCCCGGGACTAGCTTTTACCTACGAGCAGTACTTC. Residues: CASSPGLAFTYEQYF.

This rearrangement joins TRBV3-1 (or the pseudogene TRBV3-2) to TRBJ2-7; 9 positions agree with TRBD1. J was trimmed by 4 bases and V by 4 bases; bases with no gene match: 5. CDR3 length: 14 amino acids. The germline V gene has CDR1 LGHDT and CDR2 YNNKEL (reference sequence). CDR3 coding DNA: TGTGCCAGCAGCCTAACAGGGGGCGTTTACGAGCAGTACTTC. It yields the protein CASSLTGGVYEQYF.

The chain employs TRBV5-5 and TRBJ2-2; D perhaps matches TRBD1 (5 bases). Between the trimmed V and J ends, which lost 0 bases and 5 bases, there was a span of 14 bases. The CDR3 covers 16 residues. The germline CDR1 and CDR2 sequences are SGHKS and YYEKEE (reference sequence). CDR3 DNA: TGTGCCAGCAGCTTGGCCCTCGTGGCAGGGACCGGGGAGCTGTTTTTT. Its translation: CASSLALVAGTGELFF.

This chain connects TRBV3-1 (or the pseudogene TRBV3-2) to TRBJ1-1, with D uncertain. Trimming cost V 1 base and J 3 bases, with 3 bases left between them. The CDR3 is made up of 12 amino acids. The germline V gene has CDR1 LGHDT and CDR2 YNNKEL (reference sequence). CDR3 DNA sequence: TGTGCCAGCAGCCAAGCGGACACTGAAGCTTTCTTT. Encoded protein: CASSQADTEAFF.

The CDR3 is CASRGRQGTEAFF. In DNA, the CDR3 is TGTGCCAGCAGGGGGAGACAGGGAACTGAAGCTTTCTTT. J is TRBJ1-1 and V is TRBV2; 7 bases line up with TRBD1. The CDR3 has 13 amino acids. Per the germline V gene, CDR1 is SNHLY and CDR2 is FYNNEI. J lost 5 bases, V lost 6 bases, and 6 bases had no gene match.

The chain uses TRBV7-8 and TRBJ1-1, with 7 positions matching TRBD1. This CDR3 region has 18 residues. Germline CDR1 and CDR2: SGHVS and FQNEAQ. J lost 0 bases, V lost 1 base, and 11 bases had no gene match. The CDR3 is CASSLEGGAGYLNTEAFF. The CDR3, as DNA: TGTGCCAGCAGCTTAGAAGGGGGCGCAGGCTACCTGAACACTGAAGCTTTCTTT.

DNA of the CDR3: TGTGCCATCTCGAGCGGGGGGGCTACGCAGTATTTT. This translates into CAISSGGATQYF. The J gene is TRBJ2-3, the V gene TRBV12-3 or TRBV12-4, with 10 bases matching TRBD2. The CDR3 sequence is 12 residues long. The ends lost 10 bases at V and 8 bases at J; junction bases unmatched: 6.

The V gene is TRBV6-4, the J gene TRBJ1-2, with D maybe TRBD1 (6 bases). In germline, CDR1 is MRHNA, CDR2 SNTAGT. V lost 0 bases and J 8 bases, leaving 10 bases between the germline ends. This CDR3 has 13 amino acids. The DNA of the CDR3 is TGTGCCAGCAGTGACTCGGCAGGGGAAGGCTACACCTTC. Protein product: CASSDSAGEGYTF.

This sequence joins TRBV19 and TRBJ2-3; TRBD2 matches 9 bases. The CDR3 spans 15 residues. Germline loops: CDR1 LNHDA, CDR2 SQIVND (reference sequence). With V trimmed by 6 bases and J by 4 bases, 8 bases remained unmatched. The CDR3 here is CASRDSGRRADTQYF. In DNA form, the CDR3 reads TGTGCCAGTAGGGATAGCGGGAGACGGGCAGATACGCAGTATTTT.

The chain carries TRBV2 and TRBJ2-7; TRBD2 matches at 9 bases. This CDR3 has 15 amino acids. Germline CDR1 SNHLY, CDR2 FYNNEI. V lost 4 bases to trimming and J lost 3 bases; unmatched junction nucleotides: 7. The CDR3 DNA sequence: TGTGCCAGCAGTGGGCGACTAGCGGTAGTCTACGAGCAGTACTTC. Its protein is CASSGRLAVVYEQYF.

V is TRBV28 and J is TRBJ1-3, with D perhaps TRBD1 (5 bases). Germline CDR1 reads MDHEN; CDR2 reads SYDVKM. The V end was cut by 7 bases, the J end by 4 bases, with 20 bases between. The CDR3 runs to 16 residues. Written as DNA, the CDR3 is TGTGCCAGCACACTTCCTTTCGCAGGGTCCGGAAACACCATATATTTT. It codes for CASTLPFAGSGNTIYF.

This rearrangement joins TRBV3-1 (or the pseudogene TRBV3-2) to TRBJ1-6; a weak D match, TRBD1 (6 bases). V lost 5 bases, J lost 9 bases, and 14 bases lay in between. CDR1 and CDR2 (germline): LGHDT, YNNKEL (reference sequence). The CDR3 is 14 amino acids. CDR3 protein: CASSRDIGGSPLHF. The CDR3, as DNA: TGTGCCAGCAGCAGGGACATCGGAGGTTCACCCCTCCACTTT.

The chain employs TRBV25-1 and TRBJ1-4; D is unresolved. CDR3 length: 16 residues. Trimming pared 1 base from V and 8 bases from J, leaving 17 bases between. Germline V gene sequence: CDR1 MGHDK, CDR2 SYGVNS. The CDR3 sequence: CASSESGWRGGEKLFF. DNA of the CDR3: TGTGCCAGCAGTGAATCTGGTTGGCGGGGAGGAGAAAAACTGTTTTTT.

The rearrangement links TRBV28 to TRBJ1-1; 10 bases agree with TRBD1. Trimming took 8 bases from V and 4 from J; bases not matched to a gene: 1. CDR3 length: 12 amino acids. Germline V gene sequence: CDR1 MDHEN, CDR2 SYDVKM. The CDR3 nucleotides are TGTGCCAGCCGACAGGGGGCCACTGAAGCTTTCTTT. Its translation is CASRQGATEAFF.

The chain is built from TRBV7-2 and TRBJ2-7; possibly TRBD2 for D (5 bases). The CDR3 has 13 residues. Per the germline V gene, CDR1 is SGHTA and CDR2 is FQGNSA. V lost 2 bases to trimming and J lost 3 bases, with 8 bases between them. The CDR3 region has the DNA TGTGCCAGCAGCTTAACTAGTCACTACGAGCAGTACTTC. The encoded protein is CASSLTSHYEQYF.